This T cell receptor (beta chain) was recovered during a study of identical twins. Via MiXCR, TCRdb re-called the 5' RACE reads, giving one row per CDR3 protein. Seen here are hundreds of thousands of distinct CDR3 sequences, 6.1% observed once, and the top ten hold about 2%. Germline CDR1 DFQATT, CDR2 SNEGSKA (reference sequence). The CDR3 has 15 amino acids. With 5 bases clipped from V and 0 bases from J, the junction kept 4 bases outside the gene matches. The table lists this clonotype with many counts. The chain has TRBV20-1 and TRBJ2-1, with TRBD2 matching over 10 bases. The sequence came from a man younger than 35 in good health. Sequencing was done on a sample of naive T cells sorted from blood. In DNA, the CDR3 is TGCAGTGCTGAAAGACTAGCGGGCTCCTACAATGAGCAGTTCTTC. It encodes CSAERLAGSYNEQFF.